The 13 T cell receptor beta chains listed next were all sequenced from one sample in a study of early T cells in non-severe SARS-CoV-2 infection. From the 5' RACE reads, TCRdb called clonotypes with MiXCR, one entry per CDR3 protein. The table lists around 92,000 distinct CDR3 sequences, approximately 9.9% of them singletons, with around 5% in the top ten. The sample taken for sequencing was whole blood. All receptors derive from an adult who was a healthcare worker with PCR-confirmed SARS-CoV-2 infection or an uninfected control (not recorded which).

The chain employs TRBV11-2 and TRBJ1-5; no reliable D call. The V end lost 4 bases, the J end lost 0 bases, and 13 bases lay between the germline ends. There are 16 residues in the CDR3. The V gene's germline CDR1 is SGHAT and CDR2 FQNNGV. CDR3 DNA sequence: TGTGCCAGCAGCTCCACAGTCACTGGTAGCAATCAGCCCCAGCATTTT. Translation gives CASSSTVTGSNQPQHF.

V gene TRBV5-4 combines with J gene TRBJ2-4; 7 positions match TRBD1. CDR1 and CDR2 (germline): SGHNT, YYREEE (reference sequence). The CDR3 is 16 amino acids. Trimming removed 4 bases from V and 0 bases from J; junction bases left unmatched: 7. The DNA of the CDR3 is TGTGCCAGCAGCCCAGGACAGGTTTTAGCCAAAAACATTCAGTACTTC. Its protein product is CASSPGQVLAKNIQYF. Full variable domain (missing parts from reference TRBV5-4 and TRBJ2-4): ETGVTQSPTHLIKTRGQQVTLRCSSQSGHNTVSWYQQALGQGPQFIFQYYREEENGRGNFPPRFSGLQFPNYSSELNVNALELDDSALYLCASSPGQVLAKNIQYFGAGTRLSVL.

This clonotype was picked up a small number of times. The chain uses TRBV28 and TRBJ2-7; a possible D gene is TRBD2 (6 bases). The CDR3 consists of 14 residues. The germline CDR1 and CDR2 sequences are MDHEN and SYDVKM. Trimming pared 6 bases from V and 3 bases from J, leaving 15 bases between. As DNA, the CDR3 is TGTGCCAGCAGACTTAGCGGAGCCAGCTACGAGCAGTACTTC. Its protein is CASRLSGASYEQYF.

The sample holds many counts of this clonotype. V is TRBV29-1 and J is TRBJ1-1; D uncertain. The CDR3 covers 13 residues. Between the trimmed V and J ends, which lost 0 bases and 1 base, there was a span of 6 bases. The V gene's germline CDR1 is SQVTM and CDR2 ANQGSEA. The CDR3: CSVEEQTNTEAFF. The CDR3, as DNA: TGCAGCGTTGAAGAACAGACGAACACTGAAGCTTTCTTT. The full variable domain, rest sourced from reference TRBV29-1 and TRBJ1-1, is SAVISQKPSRDICQRGTSLTIQCQVDSQVTMMFWYRQQPGQSLTLIATANQGSEATYESGFVIDKFPISRPNLTFSTLTVSNMSPEDSSIYLCSVEEQTNTEAFFGQGTRLTVV.

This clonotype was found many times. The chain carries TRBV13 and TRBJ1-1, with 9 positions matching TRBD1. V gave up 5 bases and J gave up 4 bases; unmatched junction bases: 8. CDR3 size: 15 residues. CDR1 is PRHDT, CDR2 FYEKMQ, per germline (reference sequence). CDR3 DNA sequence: TGTGCCAGCAGCCCAGCGGGGACAGGGTCCACTGAAGCTTTCTTT. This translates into CASSPAGTGSTEAFF.

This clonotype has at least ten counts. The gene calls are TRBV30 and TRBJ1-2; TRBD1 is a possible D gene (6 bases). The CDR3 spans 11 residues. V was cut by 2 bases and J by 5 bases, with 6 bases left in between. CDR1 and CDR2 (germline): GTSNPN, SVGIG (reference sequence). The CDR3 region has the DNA TGTGCCTGGAGTAGGGGGTATGGCTACACCTTC. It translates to CAWSRGYGYTF.

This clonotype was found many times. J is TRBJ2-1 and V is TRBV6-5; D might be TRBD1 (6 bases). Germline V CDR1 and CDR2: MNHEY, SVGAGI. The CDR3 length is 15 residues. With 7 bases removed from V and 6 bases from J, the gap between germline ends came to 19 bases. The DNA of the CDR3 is TGTGCCAGCATGGGAGACAGGTCTAGGGTCAATGAGCAGTTCTTC. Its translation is CASMGDRSRVNEQFF.

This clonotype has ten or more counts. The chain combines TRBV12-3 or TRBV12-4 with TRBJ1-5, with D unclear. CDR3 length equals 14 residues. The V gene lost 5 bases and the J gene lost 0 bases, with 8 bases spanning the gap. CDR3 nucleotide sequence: TGTGCCAGCAGTCACAGCGGTAGCAATCAGCCCCAGCATTTT. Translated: CASSHSGSNQPQHF.

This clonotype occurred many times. For the CDR3, the DNA is TGTGCCAGCAGCCACACCCAGCGGACAGGGGGGGCTGAAGCTTTCTTT. Translating it yields CASSHTQRTGGAEAFF. V usage is TRBV28 and J usage is TRBJ1-1; 10 bases are shared with TRBD1. The CDR3 covers 16 residues. Germline CDR1 MDHEN, CDR2 SYDVKM. V trimming: 6 bases; J trimming: 6 bases; junction bases outside the gene matches: 13.

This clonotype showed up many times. CDR3 sequence: CASSLAGGPYNEQFF. CDR3 DNA: TGCGCCAGCAGTTTAGCGGGAGGACCTTACAATGAGCAGTTCTTC. The chain employs TRBV4-1 and TRBJ2-1; 10 positions match TRBD2. V lost 6 bases and J lost 4; bases outside the gene matches: 6. The CDR3 loop spans 15 amino acids. The germline V gene has CDR1 MGHRA and CDR2 YSYEKL.

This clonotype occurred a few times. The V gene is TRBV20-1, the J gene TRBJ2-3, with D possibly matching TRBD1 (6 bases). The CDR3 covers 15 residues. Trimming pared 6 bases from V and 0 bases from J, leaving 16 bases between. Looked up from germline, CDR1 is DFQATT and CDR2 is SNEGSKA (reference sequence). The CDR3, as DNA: TGCAGTGCACCAGGGGTAAAGGCTAGCACAGATACGCAGTATTTT. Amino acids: CSAPGVKASTDTQYF.

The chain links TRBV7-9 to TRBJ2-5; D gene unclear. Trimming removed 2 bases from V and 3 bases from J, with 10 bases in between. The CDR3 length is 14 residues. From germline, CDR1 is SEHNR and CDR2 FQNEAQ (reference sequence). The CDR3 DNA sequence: TGTGCCAGCAGCTTATTTCCTACCGAAGAGACCCAGTACTTC. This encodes CASSLFPTEETQYF.

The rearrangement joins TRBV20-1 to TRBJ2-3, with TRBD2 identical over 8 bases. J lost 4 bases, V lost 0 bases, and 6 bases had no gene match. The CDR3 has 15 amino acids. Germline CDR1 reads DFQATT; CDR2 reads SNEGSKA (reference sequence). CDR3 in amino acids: CSARDGRAGPDTQYF. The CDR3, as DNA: TGCAGTGCTAGAGACGGGAGGGCCGGGCCAGATACGCAGTATTTT.